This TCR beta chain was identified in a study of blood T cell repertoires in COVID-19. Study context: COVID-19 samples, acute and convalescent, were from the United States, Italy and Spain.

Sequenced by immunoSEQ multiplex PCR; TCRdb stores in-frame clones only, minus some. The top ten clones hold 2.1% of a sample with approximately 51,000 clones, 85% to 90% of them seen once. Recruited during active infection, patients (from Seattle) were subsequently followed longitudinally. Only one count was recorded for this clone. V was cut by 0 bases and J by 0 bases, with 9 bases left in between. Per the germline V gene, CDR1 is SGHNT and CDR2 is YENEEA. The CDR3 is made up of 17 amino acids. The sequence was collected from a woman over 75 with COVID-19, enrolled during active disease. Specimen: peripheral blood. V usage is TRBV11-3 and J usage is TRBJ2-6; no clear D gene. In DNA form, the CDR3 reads TGTGCCAGCAGCTTAGATTACGGTATCTCTGGGGCCAACGTCCTGACTTTC. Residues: CASSLDYGISGANVLTF.